Sequencing of this T cell receptor beta chain was carried out in a study of blood T cell repertoires in COVID-19. Study-wide background: Some COVID-19 samples were acute and others convalescent; all came from the United States, Italy and Spain.

Sequenced by immunoSEQ multiplex PCR; TCRdb stores in-frame clones only, minus some. The sample includes about 77,000 clones, roughly 78% of them seen just once. Material for sequencing was peripheral blood. The clonotype was recovered from a woman in her 70s with acute or convalescent COVID-19.

DNA for the CDR3: TGTGCCAGCAGCCCAGGGACAGGGTCGACCCCCCTCCACTTT. Its translation: CASSPGTGSTPLHF. V is TRBV5-6 and J is TRBJ1-6; 9 nucleotides line up with TRBD1. The junction had 9 bases not matched to a gene; V was cut back by 4 bases and J by 13 bases. Germline CDR1 is SGHDT and CDR2 is YYEEEE. The CDR3 loop spans 14 amino acids.